This TCR beta chain originates from a study of T cells in Graves' hyperthyroidism and ophthalmopathy. J was trimmed by 4 bases and V by 1 base; bases with no gene match: 4. CDR1 SGHTA and CDR2 FQGNSA come from the germline V gene. The CDR3 extends over 14 amino acids. Thyroid ultrasound and orbital computed tomography, with clinical symptoms and serum thyroxine and TRAb, informed diagnoses. This clonotype was recorded many times. TCR beta CDR3 regions were amplified from RNA transcripts. With the HTBI primer set, the TCR CDR3 went through a first round of RT-PCR. TCRdb ran MiXCR on the multiplex PCR reads and lists one entry per CDR3 protein. The table includes fewer than 400,000 distinct CDR3 sequences, more than 12% detected once.

This receptor was taken from a man in his forties or fifties with Graves' ophthalmopathy. Sequenced sample: blood. The rearrangement uses TRBV7-2 and TRBJ2-7, with 7 nucleotides matching TRBD1. CDR3 bases: TGTGCCAGCAGCTTAGTCTTGGGACAGTACGAGCAGTACTTC. This translates into CASSLVLGQYEQYF. The full variable domain, in which reference TRBV7-2 and TRBJ2-7 provide the parts outside the CDR3, is GAGVSQSPSNKVTEKGKDVELRCDPISGHTALYWYRQSLGQGLEFLIYFQGNSAPDKSGLPSDRFSAERTGGSVSTLTIQRTQQEDSAVYLCASSLVLGQYEQYFGPGTRLTVT.